The next 10 T cell receptor beta chains were all read from a single sample in a study of blood T cell repertoires in COVID-19. Sequencing used immunoSEQ multiplex PCR; TCRdb keeps in-frame clones, though not all of them. The sample consists of more than 90,000 clones, about two thirds of them appearing once. What was sequenced was peripheral blood. Source of these receptors: a woman aged 55-69 years in a cohort sampled during active or convalescent COVID-19.

This clone appeared a few times. This chain links TRBV4-3 with TRBJ2-6; 8 nucleotides agree with TRBD1. Germline lookup yields CDR1 LGHNA and CDR2 YSLEER. V gave up 3 bases and J gave up 1 base; unmatched junction bases: 8. CDR3 size: 18 residues. In nucleotides, the CDR3 is TGCGCCAGCAGCCAGATCGGACAGGGCTATTCTGGGGCCAACGTCCTGACTTTC. Amino acids: CASSQIGQGYSGANVLTF.

This clone showed up just a few times. The chain carries TRBV7-3 and TRBJ2-1, with 8 positions matching TRBD2. CDR3 length: 15 amino acids. Germline V gene sequence: CDR1 SGHTA, CDR2 FQGTGA. The J segment lost 6 bases and the V segment lost 4 bases, leaving 8 bases of the junction unmatched. CDR3 nucleotides: TGTGCCAGCAGCTCCCTGGGACTAGGTTTCAATGAGCAGTTCTTC. Translated, it gives CASSSLGLGFNEQFF.

V is TRBV5-1 and J is TRBJ1-6; 7 bases are a match to TRBD1. The CDR3 extends over 15 amino acids. Germline V gives CDR1 SGHRS, CDR2 YFSETQ. The V segment lost 7 bases and the J segment 5 bases; nucleotides outside the gene matches: 9. CDR3 region: CASGPGTVNNSPLHF. The DNA for the CDR3 is TGCGCCAGCGGGCCAGGGACAGTTAATAATTCACCCCTCCACTTT.

The chain uses TRBV4-3 and TRBJ1-6, with TRBD1 as a possible D gene (6 bases). The CDR3 has 15 residues. Trimming removed 4 bases from V and 8 bases from J, with 15 bases in between. Germline CDR1 LGHNA, CDR2 YSLEER. The CDR3 coding sequence is TGCGCCAGCAGCCCGACGGGGGGGGCGCATTCACCCCTCCACTTT. The encoded protein is CASSPTGGAHSPLHF.

The chain joins TRBV7-9 to TRBJ1-5, with 10 bases fitting TRBD1. Looked up from germline, CDR1 is SEHNR and CDR2 is FQNEAQ (reference sequence). The ends lost 4 bases at V and 7 bases at J; junction bases unmatched: 16. The CDR3 is made up of 18 amino acids. This CDR3 reads CASSSSLDRGSRGQPQHF. CDR3 nucleotides: TGTGCCAGCAGCTCAAGCCTGGACAGGGGGTCTCGGGGGCAGCCCCAGCATTTT.

This chain links TRBV11-2 with TRBJ2-7; D remains unclear. Trimming left V 4 bases short and J 3 bases short, with 13 bases between. Germline lookup yields CDR1 SGHAT and CDR2 FQNNGV. The CDR3 consists of 14 residues. CDR3 region: CASSSSWLNYEQYF. CDR3 in DNA: TGTGCCAGCAGCTCCTCATGGCTCAACTACGAGCAGTACTTC.

This clone has more than one count but fewer than ten. This rearrangement joins TRBV7-3 to TRBJ2-2, with a weak D call TRBD1 (6 bases). This CDR3 is built from 15 residues. Germline V gene lookup returns CDR1 SGHTA and CDR2 FQGTGA. V lost 5 bases, J lost 4 bases, and 14 bases lay in between. The CDR3 DNA is TGTGCCAGCAGCAGAGTGGGGGCGGGCACCGGGGAGCTGTTTTTT. This codes for CASSRVGAGTGELFF.

The rearrangement uses TRBV11-2 and TRBJ2-7, with 10 bases identical to TRBD1. CDR3 length: 15 residues. Germline assignment: CDR1 SGHAT and CDR2 FQNNGV. The ends lost 1 base at V and 2 bases at J; junction bases unmatched: 2. The CDR3 sequence is CASSLGTGGAYEQYF. The CDR3 DNA follows: TGTGCCAGCAGCTTAGGGACAGGGGGAGCCTACGAGCAGTACTTC.

V and J are TRBV5-1 and TRBJ1-4; a possible D gene is TRBD1 (5 bases). This CDR3 has 15 residues. Trimming removed 0 bases at V and 6 bases at J, with 12 bases between. In germline, CDR1 is SGHRS, CDR2 YFSETQ. In DNA, the CDR3 is TGCGCCAGCAGCTTGGGGACACCAGACCATGAAAAACTGTTTTTT. Translation gives CASSLGTPDHEKLFF.

The chain employs TRBV15 and TRBJ2-2; 9 bases map to TRBD1. The CDR3 spans 16 residues. CDR1 is LNHNV, CDR2 YYDKDF, per germline (reference sequence). Trimming at V came to 5 bases and at J to 0 bases, leaving 4 bases not matched to a gene. Here the CDR3 reads CATSPRTGANTGELFF. The CDR3 DNA reads as TGTGCCACCAGCCCAAGGACAGGGGCGAACACCGGGGAGCTGTTTTTT.